This T cell receptor beta chain is from a study of identical twins' blood T cells. A previously described protocol, modified, built RNA-based TCR cDNA libraries. Original analysis: Each donor had about 95,000 to nearly 550,000 clonotypes. Each CDR3 protein is one row after TCRdb ran MiXCR on the 5' RACE reads. It is TCRdb's table, rather than the study itself, that gives the V and J calls and clone size. The top ten hold about 6.1% of the sample, which has roughly 380,000 distinct CDR3 sequences, roughly 27% seen once. The CDR3 runs 14 residues. The germline V and J ends were trimmed by 6 bases and 7 bases, with 16 bases remaining between them. Germline values: CDR1 MGHDK, CDR2 SYGVNS. This clonotype was counted between two and nine times. What it binds is unknown. Study conclusions and caveats: Shared CDR3 clonotype counts between two donors mainly tracked the product of their cloneset sizes, twins included. Even for out-of-frame TCRbeta, twins reportedly shared V gene usage much more than unrelated donors.

Sequenced sample: PBMCs. V usage is TRBV25-1 and J usage is TRBJ1-5; D is possibly TRBD1 (6 bases). The TCR was taken from a woman aged 18-49 years in good health. CDR3 sequence: CASRSTGVGQPQHF. CDR3 in DNA: TGTGCCAGCAGATCGACAGGCGTAGGACAGCCCCAGCATTTT.